This T cell receptor (beta chain) is drawn from a study of T cell changes during pregnancy in multiple sclerosis. Some clones are missing from TCRdb's copy, which holds only in-frame ones; the method was immunoSEQ multiplex PCR. The sample holds tens of thousands of clones; around 90% are singletons and the top ten take roughly 0.67%. The V gene lost 3 bases and the J gene lost 3 bases, with 9 bases spanning the gap. The length of the CDR3 is 13 residues. The V gene's germline CDR1 is PRHDT and CDR2 FYEKMQ (reference sequence). The receptor's source is a female donor with multiple sclerosis, enrolled in a pregnancy study. The sample consisted of CD4+ T cells from peripheral blood mononuclear cells, taken in the first trimester of pregnancy. The gene calls are TRBV13 and TRBJ2-7; possibly TRBD1 for D (6 bases). CDR3 residues: CASSFRQDYEQYF. In nucleotides, the CDR3 is TGTGCCAGCAGCTTCAGACAGGACTACGAGCAGTACTTC.